The clone carrying this T cell receptor beta chain was seen a single time. Primers: 60 V beta forward and 13 J beta reverse. Measured with immunoSEQ multiplex PCR; TCRdb has only the in-frame clones, and not every one. The sample lists 95,000 or so clones; about 83% were seen once. The CDR3 has 15 residues. The J segment lost 1 base and the V segment lost 3 bases, leaving 6 bases of the junction unmatched. CDR1 and CDR2 from the germline V gene are SGHTS and YDEGEE. This sample was taken from a study of glioma-infiltrating T cells after dendritic cell vaccination. The V call is TRBV5-8, the J call TRBJ2-5; 7 nucleotides match TRBD1. Sequencing was performed on blood, taken before dendritic cell vaccination. The receptor's source is a human donor with glioblastoma. CDR3 DNA sequence: TGTGCCAGCAGCTCGGGACAGAAACTCCAAGAGACCCAGTACTTC. Protein product: CASSSGQKLQETQYF.